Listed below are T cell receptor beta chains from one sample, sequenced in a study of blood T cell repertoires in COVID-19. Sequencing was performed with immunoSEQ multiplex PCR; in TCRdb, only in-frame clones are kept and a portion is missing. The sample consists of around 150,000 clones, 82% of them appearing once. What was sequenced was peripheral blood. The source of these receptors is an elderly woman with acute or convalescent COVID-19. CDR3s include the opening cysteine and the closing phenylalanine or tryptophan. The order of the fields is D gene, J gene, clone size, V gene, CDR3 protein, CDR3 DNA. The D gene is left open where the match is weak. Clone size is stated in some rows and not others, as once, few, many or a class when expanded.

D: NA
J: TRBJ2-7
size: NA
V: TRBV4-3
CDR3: CASSQEQPYEQYF
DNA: TGCGCCAGCAGCCAAGAACAGCCCTACGAGCAGTACTTC

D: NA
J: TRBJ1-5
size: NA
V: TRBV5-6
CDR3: CASRPREGNSPQHF
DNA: TGTGCCAGCCGACCCCGGGAAGGAAACAGTCCCCAGCATTTT

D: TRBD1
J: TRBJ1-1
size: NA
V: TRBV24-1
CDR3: CATSEPRDSHTEAFF
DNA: TGTGCCACCAGTGAACCCCGGGACAGTCACACTGAAGCTTTCTTT

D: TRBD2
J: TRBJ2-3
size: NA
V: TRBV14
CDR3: CASSQDRGAQTSGIADTQYF
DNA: TGTGCCAGCAGCCAAGATCGGGGGGCGCAGACTAGCGGGATCGCAGATACGCAGTATTTT

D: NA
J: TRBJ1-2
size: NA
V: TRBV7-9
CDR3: CASSLTGQFYGYTF
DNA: TGTGCCAGCAGCCTAACCGGACAGTTCTATGGCTACACCTTC

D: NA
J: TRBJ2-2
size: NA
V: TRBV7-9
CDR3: CASSFIGGTGELFF
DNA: TGTGCCAGCAGCTTTATCGGCGGCACCGGGGAGCTGTTTTTT

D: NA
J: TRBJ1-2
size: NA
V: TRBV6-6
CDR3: CASSYRPQVANYGYTF
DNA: TGTGCCAGCAGTTACCGACCCCAGGTCGCTAACTATGGCTACACCTTC

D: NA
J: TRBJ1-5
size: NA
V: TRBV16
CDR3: CASSQSVLPPQHF
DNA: TGTGCCAGCAGCCAATCTGTACTTCCCCCCCAGCATTTT

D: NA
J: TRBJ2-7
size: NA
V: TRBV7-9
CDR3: CASSPGIAVDEQYF
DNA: TGTGCCAGCAGCCCGGGGATAGCCGTAGACGAGCAGTACTTC

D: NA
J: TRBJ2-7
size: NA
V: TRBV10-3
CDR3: CAISESLAETYEQYF
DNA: TGTGCCATCAGTGAATCGCTAGCTGAGACCTACGAGCAGTACTTC

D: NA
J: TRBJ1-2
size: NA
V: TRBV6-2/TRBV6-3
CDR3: CASSYRGGYYGYTF
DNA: TGTGCCAGCAGTTACCGGGGAGGATACTATGGCTACACCTTC

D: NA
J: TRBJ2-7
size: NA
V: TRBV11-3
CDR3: CASSLNSGYEQYF
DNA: TGTGCCAGCAGCCTTAATAGCGGTTACGAGCAGTACTTC

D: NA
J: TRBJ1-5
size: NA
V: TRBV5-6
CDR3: CASSFGAGYQSQPQHF
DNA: TGTGCCAGCAGCTTTGGGGCAGGGTATCAAAGTCAGCCCCAGCATTTT

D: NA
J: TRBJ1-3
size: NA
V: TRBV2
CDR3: CASSEGGASGNTIYF
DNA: TGTGCCAGCAGTGAAGGCGGGGCCTCTGGAAACACCATATATTTT

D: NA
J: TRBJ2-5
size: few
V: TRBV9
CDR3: CASSASPVETQYF
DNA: TGTGCCAGCAGCGCATCCCCGGTGGAGACCCAGTACTTC

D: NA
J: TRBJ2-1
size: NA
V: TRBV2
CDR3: CASSVGADNEQFF
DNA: TGTGCCAGCAGTGTGGGGGCGGACAATGAGCAGTTCTTC

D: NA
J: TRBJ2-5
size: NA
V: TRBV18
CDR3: CASSPTGSLLMIQETQYF
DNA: TGTGCCAGCTCTCCGACAGGCAGTCTATTAATGATCCAAGAGACCCAGTACTTC

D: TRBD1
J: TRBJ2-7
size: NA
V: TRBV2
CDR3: CASSDPGQGAREQYF
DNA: TGTGCCAGCAGTGACCCGGGACAGGGGGCGCGAGAGCAGTACTTC

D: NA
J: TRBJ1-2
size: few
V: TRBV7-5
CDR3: CVRSLTAGTDYGYTF
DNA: TGTGTCAGAAGCCTCACCGCCGGGACAGACTATGGCTACACCTTC

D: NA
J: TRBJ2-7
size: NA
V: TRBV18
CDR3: CASSPGGRAYEQYF
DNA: TGTGCCAGCTCACCAGGGGGCAGGGCCTACGAGCAGTACTTC

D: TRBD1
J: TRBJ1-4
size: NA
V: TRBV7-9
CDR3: CASSSGQGKDEKLFF
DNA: TGTGCCAGCAGCTCTGGACAGGGGAAGGATGAAAAACTGTTTTTT

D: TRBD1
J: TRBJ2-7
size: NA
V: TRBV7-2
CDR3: CASSLRTGGSYEQYF
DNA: TGTGCCAGCAGCCTACGGACAGGGGGGTCCTACGAGCAGTACTTC

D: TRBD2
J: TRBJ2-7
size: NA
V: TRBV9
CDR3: CASSPPEWRESHEQYF
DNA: TGTGCCAGCAGCCCACCCGAGTGGCGGGAGTCCCACGAGCAGTACTTC

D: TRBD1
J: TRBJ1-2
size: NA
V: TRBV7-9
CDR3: CASSLGGTGLDYGYTF
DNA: TGTGCCAGCAGCTTAGGGGGGACAGGGTTGGACTATGGCTACACCTTC

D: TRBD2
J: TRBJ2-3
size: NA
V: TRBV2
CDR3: CASRKLAGVADTQYF
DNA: TGTGCCAGCAGAAAGCTAGCGGGAGTCGCAGATACGCAGTATTTT

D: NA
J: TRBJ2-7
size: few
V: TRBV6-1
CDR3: CASSEITGTSEQYF
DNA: TGTGCCAGCAGTGAAATCACAGGGACGAGCGAGCAGTACTTC

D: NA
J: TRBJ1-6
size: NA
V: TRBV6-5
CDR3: CASSFQDRSNSPLHF
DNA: TGTGCCAGCAGTTTTCAAGACAGGAGCAATTCACCCCTCCACTTT

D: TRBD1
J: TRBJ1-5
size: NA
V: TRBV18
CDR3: CASSRDRNQPQHF
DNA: TGTGCCAGCTCTCGGGACAGAAATCAGCCCCAGCATTTT

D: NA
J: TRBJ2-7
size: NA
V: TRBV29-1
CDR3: CSGGEGASDEQYF
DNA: TGCAGCGGTGGAGAAGGGGCATCCGACGAGCAGTACTTC

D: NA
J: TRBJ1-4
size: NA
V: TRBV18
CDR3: CASSPYLQVNEKLFF
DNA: TGTGCCAGCTCACCATATTTGCAGGTGAATGAAAAACTGTTTTTT

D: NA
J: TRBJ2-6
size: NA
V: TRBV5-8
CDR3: CASSLDRSSGANVLTF
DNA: TGTGCCAGCAGCTTGGACAGATCCTCTGGGGCCAACGTCCTGACTTTC

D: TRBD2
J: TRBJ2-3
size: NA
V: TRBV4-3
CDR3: CASSQDRAGGPGDTQYF
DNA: TGCGCCAGCAGCCAAGATAGGGCGGGAGGGCCAGGAGATACGCAGTATTTT

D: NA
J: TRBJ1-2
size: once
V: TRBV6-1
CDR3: CASSAPPGHLLLNYGYTF
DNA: TGTGCCAGCAGTGCCCCCCCGGGACACCTACTTTTGAACTATGGCTACACCTTC

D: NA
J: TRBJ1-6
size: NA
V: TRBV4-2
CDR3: CASSQTDSSYNSPLHF
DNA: TGTGCCAGCAGCCAGACAGATAGCTCCTATAATTCACCCCTCCACTTT

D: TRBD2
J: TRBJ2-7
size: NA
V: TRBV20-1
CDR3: CSASVSGRAAEQYF
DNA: TGCAGTGCTAGTGTTAGCGGGAGGGCCGCCGAGCAGTACTTC

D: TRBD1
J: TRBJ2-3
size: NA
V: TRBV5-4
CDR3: CASSSGQNTDTQYF
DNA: TGTGCCAGCAGCTCGGGACAGAACACAGATACGCAGTATTTT

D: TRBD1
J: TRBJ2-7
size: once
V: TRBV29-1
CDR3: CSVGQGASYEQYF
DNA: TGCAGCGTTGGACAGGGGGCCTCCTACGAGCAGTACTTC

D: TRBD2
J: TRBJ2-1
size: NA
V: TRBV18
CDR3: CASSRGGTNDEQFF
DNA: TGTGCCAGCTCACGGGGGGGGACTAATGATGAGCAGTTCTTC

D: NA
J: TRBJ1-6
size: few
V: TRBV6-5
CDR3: CASSLGGQRNSPLHF
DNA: TGTGCCAGCAGTCTCGGGGGGCAGCGGAATTCACCCCTCCACTTT

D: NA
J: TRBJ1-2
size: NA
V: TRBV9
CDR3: CASSVGEPGVSYGYTF
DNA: TGTGCCAGCAGCGTAGGCGAGCCAGGGGTTAGCTATGGCTACACCTTC

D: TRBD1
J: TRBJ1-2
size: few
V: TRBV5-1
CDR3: CASSGTGAYGYTF
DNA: TGCGCCAGTTCCGGGACAGGGGCCTATGGCTACACCTTC

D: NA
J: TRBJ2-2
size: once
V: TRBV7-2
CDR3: CASSNYRVGGELFF
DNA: TGTGCCAGCAGCAACTACAGGGTCGGCGGGGAGCTGTTTTTT

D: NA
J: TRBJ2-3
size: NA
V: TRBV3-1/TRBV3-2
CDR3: CASRQGGLPDTQYF
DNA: TGTGCCAGCCGCCAAGGAGGATTACCAGATACGCAGTATTTT

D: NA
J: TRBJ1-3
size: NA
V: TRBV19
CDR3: CASSYLGAAGNTIYF
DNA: TGTGCCAGTAGCTACCTGGGGGCGGCGGGAAACACCATATATTTT

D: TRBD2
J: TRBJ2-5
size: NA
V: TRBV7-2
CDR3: CASSQTPRGETQYF
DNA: TGTGCCAGCAGCCAAACCCCGCGGGGGGAGACCCAGTACTTC

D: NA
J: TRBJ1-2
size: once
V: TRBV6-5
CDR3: CASFPGVYGYTF
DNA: TGTGCCAGCTTCCCAGGGGTCTATGGCTACACCTTC

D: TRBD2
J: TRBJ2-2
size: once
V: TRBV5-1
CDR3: CASRKEAGGELFF
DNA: TGCGCCAGCAGAAAGGAAGCGGGAGGGGAGCTGTTTTTT

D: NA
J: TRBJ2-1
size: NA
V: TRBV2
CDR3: CASSVASEGEQFF
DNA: TGTGCCAGCAGTGTAGCTAGCGAGGGTGAGCAGTTCTTC

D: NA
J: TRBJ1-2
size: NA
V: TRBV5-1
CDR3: CASSSGQTSYGYTF
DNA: TGCGCCAGCAGCTCCGGACAAACCAGCTATGGCTACACCTTC

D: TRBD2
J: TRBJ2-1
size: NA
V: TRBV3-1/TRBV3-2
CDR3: CASSHRPGLAGGGNEQFF
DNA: TGTGCCAGCAGCCACCGACCGGGACTAGCGGGAGGGGGCAATGAGCAGTTCTTC

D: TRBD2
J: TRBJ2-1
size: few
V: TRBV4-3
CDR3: CASSLSTSGINEQFF
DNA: TGCGCCAGCAGCCTCTCTACCAGCGGGATCAATGAGCAGTTCTTC